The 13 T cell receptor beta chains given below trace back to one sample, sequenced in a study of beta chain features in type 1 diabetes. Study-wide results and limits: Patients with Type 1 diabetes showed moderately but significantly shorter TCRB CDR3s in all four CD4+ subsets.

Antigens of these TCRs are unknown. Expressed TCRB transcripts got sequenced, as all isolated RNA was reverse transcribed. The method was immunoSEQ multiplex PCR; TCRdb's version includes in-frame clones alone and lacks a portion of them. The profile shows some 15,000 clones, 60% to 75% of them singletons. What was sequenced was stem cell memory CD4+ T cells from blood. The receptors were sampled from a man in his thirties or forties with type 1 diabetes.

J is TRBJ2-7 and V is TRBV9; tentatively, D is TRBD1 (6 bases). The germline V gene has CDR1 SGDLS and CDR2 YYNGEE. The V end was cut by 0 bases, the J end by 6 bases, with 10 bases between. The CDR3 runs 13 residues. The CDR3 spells CASSVGTAFEQYF. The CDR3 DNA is TGTGCCAGCAGCGTAGGGACAGCCTTCGAGCAGTACTTC.

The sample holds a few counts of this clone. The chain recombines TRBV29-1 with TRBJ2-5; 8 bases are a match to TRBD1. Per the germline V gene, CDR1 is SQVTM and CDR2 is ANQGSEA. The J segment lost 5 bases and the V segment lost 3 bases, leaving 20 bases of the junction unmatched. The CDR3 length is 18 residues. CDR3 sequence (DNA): TGCAGCGTTGATTACGATTCTGGTCGACAGGGGCGAGGGGAGACCCAGTACTTC. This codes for CSVDYDSGRQGRGETQYF.

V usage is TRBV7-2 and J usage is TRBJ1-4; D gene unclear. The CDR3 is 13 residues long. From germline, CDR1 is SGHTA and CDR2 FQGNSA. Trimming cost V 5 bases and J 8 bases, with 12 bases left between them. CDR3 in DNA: TGTGCCAGCAGCCGAGGCCTTAGGGAAAAACTGTTTTTT. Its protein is CASSRGLREKLFF.

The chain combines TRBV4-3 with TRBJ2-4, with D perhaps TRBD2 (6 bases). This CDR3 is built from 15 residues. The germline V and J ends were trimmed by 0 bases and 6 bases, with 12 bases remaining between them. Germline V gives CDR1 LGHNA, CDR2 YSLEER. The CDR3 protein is CASSQEGTEGNIQYF. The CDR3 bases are TGCGCCAGCAGCCAAGAAGGGACTGAGGGAAACATTCAGTACTTC.

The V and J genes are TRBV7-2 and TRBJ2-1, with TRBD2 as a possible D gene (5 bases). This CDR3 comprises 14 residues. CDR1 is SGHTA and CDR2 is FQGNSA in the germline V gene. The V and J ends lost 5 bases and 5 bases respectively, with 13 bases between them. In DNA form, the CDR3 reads TGTGCCAGCAGCCCTCCAGCGGCCAACAATGAGCAGTTCTTC. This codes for CASSPPAANNEQFF.

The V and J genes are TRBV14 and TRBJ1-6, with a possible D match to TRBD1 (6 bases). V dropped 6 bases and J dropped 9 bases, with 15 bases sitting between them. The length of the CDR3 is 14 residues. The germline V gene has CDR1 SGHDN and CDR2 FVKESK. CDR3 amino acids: CASSPMGAVSPLHF. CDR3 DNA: TGTGCCAGCAGTCCTATGGGGGCGGTTTCACCCCTCCACTTT.

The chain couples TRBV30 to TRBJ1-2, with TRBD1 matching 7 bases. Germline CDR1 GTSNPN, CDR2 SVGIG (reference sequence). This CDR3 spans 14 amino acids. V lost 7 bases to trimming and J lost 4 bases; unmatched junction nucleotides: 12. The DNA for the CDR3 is TGTGCCTTCCGACCAGGGGGTACTTCCTATGGCTACACCTTC. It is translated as CAFRPGGTSYGYTF. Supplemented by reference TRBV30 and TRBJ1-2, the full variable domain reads SQTIHQWPATLVQPVGSPLSLECTVEGTSNPNLYWYRQAAGRGLQLLFYSVGIGQISSEVPQNLSASRPQDRQFILSSKKLLLSDSGFYLCAFRPGGTSYGYTFGSGTRLTVV.

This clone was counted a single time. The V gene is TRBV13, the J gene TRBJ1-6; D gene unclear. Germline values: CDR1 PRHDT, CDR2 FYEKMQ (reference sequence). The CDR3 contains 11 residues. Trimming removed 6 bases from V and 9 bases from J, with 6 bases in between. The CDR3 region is CASRRASPLHF. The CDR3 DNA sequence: TGTGCCAGCAGGAGGGCTTCACCCCTCCACTTT.

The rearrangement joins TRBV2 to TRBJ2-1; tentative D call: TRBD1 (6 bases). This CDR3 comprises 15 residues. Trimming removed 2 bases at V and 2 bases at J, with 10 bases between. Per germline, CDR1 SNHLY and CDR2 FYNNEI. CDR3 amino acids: CASSESRGTYNEQFF. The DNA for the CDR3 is TGTGCCAGCAGTGAATCCAGGGGAACCTACAATGAGCAGTTCTTC. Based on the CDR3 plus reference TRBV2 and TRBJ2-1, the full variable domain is EPEVTQTPSHQVTQMGQEVILRCVPISNHLYFYWYRQILGQKVEFLVSFYNNEISEKSEIFDDQFSVERPDGSNFTLKIRSTKLEDSAMYFCASSESRGTYNEQFFGPGTRLTVL.

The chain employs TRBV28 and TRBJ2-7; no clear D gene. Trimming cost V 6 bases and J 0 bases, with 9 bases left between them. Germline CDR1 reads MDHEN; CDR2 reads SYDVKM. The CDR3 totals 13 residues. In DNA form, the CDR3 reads TGTGCCAGCAGGGCGGAGAGCTCCTACGAGCAGTACTTC. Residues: CASRAESSYEQYF.

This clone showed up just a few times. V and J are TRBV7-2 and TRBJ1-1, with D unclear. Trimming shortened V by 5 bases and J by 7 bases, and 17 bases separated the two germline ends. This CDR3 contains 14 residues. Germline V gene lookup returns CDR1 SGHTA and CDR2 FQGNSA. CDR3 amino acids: CASSPDYVSGEAFF. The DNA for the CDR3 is TGTGCCAGCAGCCCAGATTATGTGTCGGGTGAAGCTTTCTTT. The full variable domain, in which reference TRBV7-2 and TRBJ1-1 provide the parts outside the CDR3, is GAGVSQSPSNKVTEKGKDVELRCDPISGHTALYWYRQSLGQGLEFLIYFQGNSAPDKSGLPSDRFSAERTGGSVSTLTIQRTQQEDSAVYLCASSPDYVSGEAFFGQGTRLTVV.

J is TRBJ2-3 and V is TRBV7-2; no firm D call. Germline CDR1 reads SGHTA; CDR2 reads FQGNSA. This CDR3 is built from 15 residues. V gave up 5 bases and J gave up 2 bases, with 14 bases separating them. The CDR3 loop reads CASSPAALPTDTQYF. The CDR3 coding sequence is TGTGCCAGCAGCCCCGCGGCCCTCCCCACAGATACGCAGTATTTT.

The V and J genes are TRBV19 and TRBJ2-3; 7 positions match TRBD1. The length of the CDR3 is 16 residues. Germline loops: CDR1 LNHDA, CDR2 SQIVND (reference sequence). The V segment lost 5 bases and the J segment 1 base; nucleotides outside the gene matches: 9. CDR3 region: CASSQLRGRGTDTQYF. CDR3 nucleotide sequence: TGTGCCAGTAGTCAACTAAGGGGGCGGGGCACAGATACGCAGTATTTT. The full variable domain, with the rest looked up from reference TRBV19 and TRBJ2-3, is DGGITQSPKYLFRKEGQNVTLSCEQNLNHDAMYWYRQDPGQGLRLIYYSQIVNDFQKGDIAEGYSVSREKKESFPLTVTSAQKNPTAFYLCASSQLRGRGTDTQYFGPGTRLTVL.